A single sample is the source of the 23 T cell receptor beta chains below, sequenced in a study of control samples from healthy donors and cancer patients. Some clones are missing from TCRdb's copy, which holds only in-frame ones; the method was immunoSEQ multiplex PCR. The sample lists fewer than 90,000 clones, approximately 89% occurring once. Sequenced input: blood. These receptors all come from a man in his forties or fifties in good health.

The chain carries TRBV12-2 and TRBJ2-2; the listed D gene, TRBD2, was not tested against the DNA. TRBV12-2 is flagged as a pseudogene. CDR3 length equals 16 residues. CDR3 protein: CASRLGSSGGTGELFF. CDR3 nucleotides: TGTGCAAGTCGCTTAGGATCCAGCGGGGGGACCGGGGAGCTGTTTTTT.

V and J are TRBV29-1 and TRBJ2-5, with D possibly matching TRBD2 (6 bases). V was pared by 0 bases and J by 4 bases, with 6 bases between. Germline CDR1 reads SQVTM; CDR2 reads ANQGSEA. The CDR3 spans 12 residues. This chain's CDR3 is CSVEEEGETQYF. The DNA of the CDR3 is TGCAGCGTTGAAGAGGAGGGAGAGACCCAGTACTTC.

This chain links TRBV5-1 with TRBJ2-2; D unclear. The CDR3 contains 12 residues. V was trimmed by 0 bases and J by 5 bases, leaving 2 bases between them. Germline V CDR1 and CDR2: SGHRS, YFSETQ. The CDR3 sequence: CASSLETGELFF. CDR3 in DNA: TGCGCCAGCAGCTTGGAGACCGGGGAGCTGTTTTTT. The full variable domain, in which reference TRBV5-1 and TRBJ2-2 provide the parts outside the CDR3, is KAGVTQTPRYLIKTRGQQVTLSCSPISGHRSVSWYQQTPGQGLQFLFEYFSETQRNKGNFPGRFSGRQFSNSRSEMNVSTLELGDSALYLCASSLETGELFFGEGSRLTVL.

V gene TRBV21-1 combines with J gene TRBJ1-1. TRBV21-1 represents a pseudogene. This CDR3 comprises 16 residues. As DNA, the CDR3 is TGTGCCAGCAGCAAAATAATTAGGCCGCCGTTCGCAGAAGCTTTCTTT. Translation gives CASSKIIRPPFAEAFF.

The V and J genes are TRBV19 and TRBJ1-2; 9 bases map to TRBD1. The germline gives CDR1 LNHDA, CDR2 SQIVND (reference sequence). V lost 5 bases and J lost 6; bases outside the gene matches: 7. The CDR3 loop spans 14 amino acids. The CDR3 region is CASSFRDRDNGYTF. The CDR3 DNA follows: TGTGCCAGTAGTTTCCGGGACAGGGACAATGGCTACACCTTC.

The chain has TRBV5-4 and TRBJ1-2, with D tentatively TRBD1 (5 bases). This CDR3 is built from 13 residues. Between the trimmed V and J ends, which lost 4 bases and 1 base, there was a span of 8 bases. Germline CDR1 SGHNT, CDR2 YYREEE (reference sequence). CDR3 coding DNA: TGTGCCAGCAGCCCCGGACATAACTATGGCTACACCTTC. This gives the protein CASSPGHNYGYTF.

This clone showed up just once. CDR3 in DNA: TGTGCCAGCAGCTTCCACGGGGGATGGGAGACCCAGTACTTC. Protein product: CASSFHGGWETQYF. The genes are TRBV7-2 and TRBJ2-5, with a weak D call TRBD2 (6 bases). Germline CDR1 SGHTA, CDR2 FQGNSA. V lost 3 bases and J lost 5, with 13 bases in between. This CDR3 contains 14 residues.

Regarding this clone: Other DNA sequences of this sample code for an identical CDR3. The chain combines TRBV6-2 or TRBV6-3 with TRBJ1-2; 7 bases are a match to TRBD1. The junction had 3 bases not matched to a gene; V was cut back by 5 bases and J by 3 bases. This CDR3 has 13 amino acids. Per germline, CDR1 MNHEY and CDR2 SVGEGT. CDR3 region: CASSPTGDYGYTF. The CDR3 nucleotides read TGTGCCAGCAGTCCAACAGGGGACTATGGCTACACCTTC.

CDR3: CASSYSSNYGYTF. CDR3 nucleotides: TGTGCCAGCAGCTACTCAAGCAACTATGGCTACACCTTC. The V and J genes are TRBV3-1 (or the pseudogene TRBV3-2) and TRBJ1-2, with D unclear. The CDR3 runs 13 residues. The V gene's germline CDR1 is LGHDT and CDR2 YNNKEL (reference sequence). V dropped 5 bases and J dropped 2 bases, with 9 bases sitting between them.

The V and J genes are TRBV30 and TRBJ1-2, with a tentative D call TRBD1 (6 bases). V was clipped by 5 bases and J by 2 bases, with 15 bases between them. CDR1 and CDR2 (germline): GTSNPN, SVGIG (reference sequence). This CDR3 region has 14 residues. The CDR3 here is CAWALGGRNYGYTF. CDR3 DNA sequence: TGTGCCTGGGCTTTAGGGGGTAGGAACTATGGCTACACCTTC.

The rearrangement links TRBV19 to TRBJ1-2, with 9 bases aligning to TRBD1. The CDR3 extends over 15 amino acids. The V segment lost 6 bases and the J segment 0 bases; nucleotides outside the gene matches: 5. The germline V gene has CDR1 LNHDA and CDR2 SQIVND (reference sequence). CDR3 bases: TGTGCCAGTAGCAAAGGACAGGGGCCTAACTATGGCTACACCTTC. Translated: CASSKGQGPNYGYTF.

This chain links TRBV6-5 with TRBJ2-2; 8 nucleotides match TRBD2. V gave up 7 bases and J gave up 2 bases; unmatched junction bases: 6. Germline V gene data show CDR1 as MNHEY and CDR2 as SVGAGI. The CDR3 has 15 amino acids. The CDR3 protein is CASTLSGGNTGELFF. DNA of the CDR3: TGTGCCAGCACCCTCAGCGGGGGAAACACCGGGGAGCTGTTTTTT.

This chain links TRBV30 with TRBJ2-1, with 8 bases aligning to TRBD1. The CDR3 consists of 14 residues. The V segment lost 6 bases and the J segment 3 bases; nucleotides outside the gene matches: 7. Germline CDR1 reads GTSNPN; CDR2 reads SVGIG (reference sequence). CDR3 region: CACTGTGNYNEQFF. CDR3 coding DNA: TGTGCCTGTACCGGGACAGGAAACTACAATGAGCAGTTCTTC.

The CDR3 here is CASRGLAGAQETQYF. The CDR3 bases are TGTGCCAGCCGAGGACTAGCGGGGGCCCAAGAGACCCAGTACTTC. This chain links TRBV18 with TRBJ2-5; 13 positions agree with TRBD2. The V gene's germline CDR1 is KGHSH and CDR2 LQKENI. The CDR3 has 15 amino acids. The V gene end was trimmed by 8 bases and the J gene end by 1 base; junction bases not matched to a gene: 4.

V usage is TRBV7-3 and J usage is TRBJ2-2, with D possibly called TRBD1 or TRBD2 (5 bases each). The length of the CDR3 is 14 residues. CDR1 SGHTA and CDR2 FQGTGA come from the germline V gene. V was clipped by 5 bases and J by 4 bases, with 11 bases between them. The chain's CDR3 is CASSPGTSTGELFF. The CDR3 nucleotides are TGTGCCAGCAGCCCGGGGACCAGCACCGGGGAGCTGTTTTTT.

This chain links TRBV11-3 with TRBJ2-3; D is unclear. V lost 1 base to trimming and J lost 6 bases, with 11 bases between them. Germline values: CDR1 SGHNT, CDR2 YENEEA. The CDR3 loop spans 14 amino acids. CDR3 sequence: CASSLGSWSDTQYF. Written as DNA, the CDR3 is TGTGCCAGCAGCTTAGGGAGCTGGTCGGATACGCAGTATTTT.

The V call is TRBV9, the J call TRBJ2-5; 9 bases are shared with TRBD2. Per the germline V gene, CDR1 is SGDLS and CDR2 is YYNGEE. This CDR3 comprises 16 residues. V dropped 2 bases and J dropped 1; count of bases not matched to a gene: 6. Written as DNA, the CDR3 is TGTGCCAGCAGCGTCCAGTCTAGCGGGGCCCAAGAGACCCAGTACTTC. It specifies CASSVQSSGAQETQYF. Using reference TRBV9 and TRBJ2-5 for the parts outside the CDR3, the full variable domain is DSGVTQTPKHLITATGQRVTLRCSPRSGDLSVYWYQQSLDQGLQFLIQYYNGEERAKGNILERFSAQQFPDLHSELNLSSLELGDSALYFCASSVQSSGAQETQYFGPGTRLLVL.

The V call is TRBV11-3, the J call TRBJ1-2; 9 bases map to TRBD1. The CDR3 has 13 amino acids. After removal of 5 bases from V and 8 bases from J, the junction contained 6 bases not matched to a gene. The germline V gene has CDR1 SGHNT and CDR2 YENEEA. The DNA for the CDR3 is TGTGCCAGCAGCCTACAGGGGGCGAGGGGCTACACCTTC. Residues: CASSLQGARGYTF.

V and J are TRBV2 and TRBJ1-5, with D tentatively TRBD1 (6 bases). This CDR3 has 15 residues. CDR1 and CDR2 from the germline V gene are SNHLY and FYNNEI. V shed 3 bases and J shed 4 bases, with 13 bases lying between them. In DNA, the CDR3 is TGTGCCAGCAGTGACGTCGCCGGGACAAATCAGCCCCAGCATTTT. Amino acids: CASSDVAGTNQPQHF.

The sample holds a few counts of this clone. The V gene is TRBV3-1 (or the pseudogene TRBV3-2), the J gene TRBJ2-5; no definite D call. V lost 4 bases and J lost 5, with 17 bases in between. The germline gives CDR1 LGHDT, CDR2 YNNKEL (reference sequence). The length of the CDR3 is 15 residues. The CDR3 spells CASSRPASVVETQYF. CDR3 bases: TGTGCCAGCAGCCGTCCGGCCTCAGTCGTGGAGACCCAGTACTTC.

The gene calls are TRBV12-3 or TRBV12-4 and TRBJ1-2; D is unresolved. Trimming stripped 5 bases from V and 6 bases from J, with 10 bases between. The CDR3 spans 12 residues. The CDR3 sequence: CASSRSENGYTF. The CDR3 DNA is TGTGCCAGCAGTCGGTCTGAAAATGGCTACACCTTC.

The chain recombines TRBV7-2 with TRBJ1-3, with D unclear. The CDR3 consists of 13 residues. Germline CDR1 is SGHTA and CDR2 is FQGNSA. Trimming stripped 5 bases from V and 4 bases from J, with 9 bases between. The CDR3 DNA sequence: TGTGCCAGCAGCCATCCCATCGGAAACACCATATATTTT. As protein: CASSHPIGNTIYF.

This rearrangement joins TRBV6-2 or TRBV6-3 to TRBJ2-3; possibly TRBD2 for D (7 bases). Looked up from germline, CDR1 is MNHEY and CDR2 is SVGEGT. There are 16 residues in the CDR3. Trimming took 6 bases from V and 6 from J, leaving 22 bases between them. The CDR3 nucleotides are TGTGCCAGCAGCTTACTGGGGGGGGCCCTAACTGATACGCAGTATTTT. Protein product: CASSLLGGALTDTQYF.